Following are 6 T cell receptor beta chains from one sample sequenced in a study of blood T cells in healthy people across ages. Sample-barcoded 5' priming and a J-beta primer mix drove a second PCR of roughly 7 to 11 cycles. Via MiXCR, TCRdb re-called the 5' RACE reads, giving one row per CDR3 protein. The sample has 1.5 million to 2 million distinct CDR3 sequences, 28% seen once; the top ten hold roughly 8.2%. Sequencing was done on a sample of blood. Receptor source: a woman aged 30 to 39 in good health.

V is TRBV6-1 and J is TRBJ2-5; 7 nucleotides agree with TRBD2. CDR1 and CDR2 (germline): MNHNS, SASEGT. J gave up 2 bases and V 7 bases, and 7 bases lay outside the gene matches. CDR3 length: 14 residues. In DNA form, the CDR3 reads TGTGCCAGCATGATGGGGGGGACTCAAGAGACCCAGTACTTC. Amino acid sequence: CASMMGGTQETQYF.

Points on this clonotype: A much larger clone sits a single nucleotide away, making a read error possible. The CDR3 DNA is TGTGTCAGCACCTTGGGGTCCGAGCAGTTCTTC. Protein sequence: CVSTLGSEQFF. This chain uses TRBV12-3 or TRBV12-4 with TRBJ2-1; D is uncertain. This CDR3 has 11 residues.

In this sample, this clonotype turned up a few times. Here the CDR3 reads CASSPRDIRAGEQYF. CDR3 coding DNA: TGTGCCAGCAGTCCCCGGGACATCAGGGCGGGGGAGCAGTACTTC. The rearrangement links TRBV28 to TRBJ2-5; a possible D gene is TRBD2 (7 bases). Deletions cut 5 bases from V and 11 bases from J, with 24 bases between. This CDR3 contains 15 residues. CDR1 MDHEN and CDR2 SYDVKM come from the germline V gene.

J is TRBJ2-5 and V is TRBV29-1; maybe TRBD1 (6 bases). The last part of the DNA fits TRBJ2-7 better; the J call may be wrong. This CDR3 has 14 amino acids. Per germline, CDR1 SQVTM and CDR2 ANQGSEA. Here the CDR3 reads CGAMREFRGYEQYF. CDR3 sequence (DNA): TGCGGCGCGATGAGGGAATTCAGGGGCTACGAGCAGTACTTC.

CDR3 residues: CASSEWGGDTQYF. CDR3 bases: TGTGCCAGCAGTGAATGGGGGGGAGATACGCAGTATTTT. V and J are TRBV25-1 and TRBJ2-3, with 7 bases aligning to TRBD2. CDR3 length: 13 amino acids. Trimming cost V 1 base and J 5 bases; bases outside gene matches: 0. Germline CDR1 reads MGHDK; CDR2 reads SYGVNS.

This chain connects TRBV13 to TRBJ1-1, with D perhaps matching TRBD1 (6 bases). Trimming took 5 bases from V and 5 from J, leaving 18 bases between them. This CDR3 spans 15 amino acids. Germline lookup yields CDR1 PRHDT and CDR2 FYEKMQ (reference sequence). The CDR3 sequence is CASSPPGTPQTEAFF. The CDR3, as DNA: TGTGCCAGCAGCCCTCCCGGGACACCTCAGACTGAAGCTTTCTTT.